This T cell receptor (beta chain) stems from a study of cytotoxic CD8 clonotypes in ibrutinib-treated CLL. Study-level background: Responses: roughly 25 partial, 2 complete; after median roughly 68 months, around 15 stayed remitted, 12 progressed.

Trimming cost V 3 bases and J 8 bases; bases outside gene matches: 5. This CDR3 is 15 amino acids long. The germline CDR1 and CDR2 sequences are SNHLY and FYNNEI. Only in-frame clones appear in the TCRdb table, and some are missing; sequencing was by immunoSEQ multiplex PCR. The sample gives about 140,000 clones, roughly 77% of which show up once; under 35% is in the top ten. The J gene is TRBJ1-4, the V gene TRBV2, with TRBD1 matching over 11 bases. Sample: PBMCs, taken after 12 months of ibrutinib treatment. The TCR originated in a human donor with chronic lymphocytic leukemia. CDR3 loop: CASSDRDRGKEKLFF. For the CDR3, the DNA is TGTGCCAGCAGTGACCGGGACAGGGGGAAGGAAAAACTGTTTTTT.